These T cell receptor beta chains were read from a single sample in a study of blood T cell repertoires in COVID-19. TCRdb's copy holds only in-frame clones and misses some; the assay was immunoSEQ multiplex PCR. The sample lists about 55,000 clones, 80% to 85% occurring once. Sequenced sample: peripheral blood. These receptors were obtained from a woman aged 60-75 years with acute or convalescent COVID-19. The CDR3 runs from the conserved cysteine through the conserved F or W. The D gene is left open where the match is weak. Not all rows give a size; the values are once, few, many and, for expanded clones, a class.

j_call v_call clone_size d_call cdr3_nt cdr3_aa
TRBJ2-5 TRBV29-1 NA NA TGCAGCGTTGATACTTCGGGGACCCAGTACTTC CSVDTSGTQYF
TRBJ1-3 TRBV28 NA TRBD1 TGTGCCAGCAAAACAGGGGTCTCTGGAAACACCATATATTTT CASKTGVSGNTIYF
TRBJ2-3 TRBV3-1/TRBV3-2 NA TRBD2 TGTGCCAGCAGCCAAGCGGGACTAGCGGGAGATACGCAGTATTTT CASSQAGLAGDTQYF
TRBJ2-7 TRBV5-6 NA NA TGTGCCAGCAGCTTGGGCTACCCCACCCCCTACGAGCAGTACTTC CASSLGYPTPYEQYF
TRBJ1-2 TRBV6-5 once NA TGTGCCAGCAAAGAACAGGGTTCTAACTATGGCTACACCTTC CASKEQGSNYGYTF
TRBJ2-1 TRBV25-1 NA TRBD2 TGTGCCAGCAGTGATCCCCGGCGGGGGAGGGGTATTGGTGAGCAGTTCTTC CASSDPRRGRGIGEQFF
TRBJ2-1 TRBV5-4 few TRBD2 TGTGCCAGCAGCTTGGGGAGCGGGAGAGGACCCAATGAGCAGTTCTTC CASSLGSGRGPNEQFF
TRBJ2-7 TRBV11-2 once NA TGTGCCAGCAGCTTATTTTCTAGCAGTAACTACGAGCAGTACTTC CASSLFSSSNYEQYF
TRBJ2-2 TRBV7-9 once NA TGTGCCAGCAGCTTGAAAGGGGGGGTCACCGGGGAGCTGTTTTTT CASSLKGGVTGELFF
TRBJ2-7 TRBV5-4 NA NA TGTGCCAGCAGCTTGGACGAGGGATCTACGGTGCAGTACTTC CASSLDEGSTVQYF
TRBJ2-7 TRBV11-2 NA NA TGTGCCAGCAGCTTAGTTTCCGCAGGGCCAGGGCACGAGCAGTACTTC CASSLVSAGPGHEQYF
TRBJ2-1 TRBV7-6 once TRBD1 TGTGCCAGCAGCTTCGCCCCAACCGGACAGGCGAGGACCTACAATGAGCAGTTCTTC CASSFAPTGQARTYNEQFF
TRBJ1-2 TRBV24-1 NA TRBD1 TGTGCCACCAGTGATAGGGGGCAGGGAGTCTATGGCTACACCTTC CATSDRGQGVYGYTF
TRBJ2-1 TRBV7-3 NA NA TGTGCCAGCAGCTTAGGATCCGCTAGCATCTATGAGCAGTTCTTC CASSLGSASIYEQFF
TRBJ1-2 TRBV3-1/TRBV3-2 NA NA TGTGCCAGCAGCCCCTCCAACAGAGGCTACACCTTC CASSPSNRGYTF
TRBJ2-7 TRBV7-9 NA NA TGTGCCAGCAGCTTAGGGCAGGGGATCTCCTACGAGCAGTACTTC CASSLGQGISYEQYF
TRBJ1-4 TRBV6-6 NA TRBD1 TGTGCCAGCAGTTACTCCGGACAGGGGAGAGGTGAAAAACTGTTTTTT CASSYSGQGRGEKLFF
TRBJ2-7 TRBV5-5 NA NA TGTGCCAGCAGCTTGGAACTAGCTAGCTACGAGCAGTACTTC CASSLELASYEQYF
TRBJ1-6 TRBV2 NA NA TGTGCCAGCAGTACAGGAAAATCACCCCTCCACTTT CASSTGKSPLHF
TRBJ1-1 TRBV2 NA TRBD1 TGTGCCAGCATTGAGCGGGGACAGGGGGCCACTGAAGCTTTCTTT CASIERGQGATEAFF
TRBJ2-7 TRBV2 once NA TGTGCCAGCAGTCGCGACTACGAGCAGTACTTC CASSRDYEQYF
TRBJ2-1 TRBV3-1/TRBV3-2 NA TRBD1 TGTGCCAGCAGCCAAGGAGGGACAGGGCTCCGCTACCCTTACAATGAGCAGTTCTTC CASSQGGTGLRYPYNEQFF
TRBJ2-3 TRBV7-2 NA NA TGTGCCAGCAGCTTTAGGGGGGGCAGCACAGATACGCAGTATTTT CASSFRGGSTDTQYF
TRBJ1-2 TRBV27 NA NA TGTGCCAGCAGCCGCGGACGGGGGACCTTACACTATGGCTACACCTTC CASSRGRGTLHYGYTF
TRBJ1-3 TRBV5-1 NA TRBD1 TGCGCCAGCAGCGCTACAGGAGGACAGGGCTGGAACACCATATATTTT CASSATGGQGWNTIYF
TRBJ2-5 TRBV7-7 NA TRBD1 TGTGCCAGCAGCACCAACGCTCCGGGACAGGGGGGGACCCAGTACTTC CASSTNAPGQGGTQYF
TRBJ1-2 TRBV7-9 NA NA TGTGCCAGCAGCTCTAAGGGAGGTTCTCGTGGCTACACCTTC CASSSKGGSRGYTF
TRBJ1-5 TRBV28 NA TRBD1 TGTGCCAGCAGGTTGACAGGGGGGTCTAATAGCAATCAGCCCCAGCATTTT CASRLTGGSNSNQPQHF
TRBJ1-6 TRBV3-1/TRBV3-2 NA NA TGTGCCAGCAGCCAAGGACAGTGGAGCTCCTATAATTCACCCCTCCACTTT CASSQGQWSSYNSPLHF
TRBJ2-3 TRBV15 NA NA TGTGCCACCAGCACCACTCCGATCAGGGTTGGTACGCAGTATTTT CATSTTPIRVGTQYF
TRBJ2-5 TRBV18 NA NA TGTGCCAGCTCACCCGGGGGAACACAAGAGACCCAGTACTTC CASSPGGTQETQYF
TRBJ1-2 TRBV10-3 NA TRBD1 TGTGCCATCGGGACAGGATATGGCTACACCTTC CAIGTGYGYTF
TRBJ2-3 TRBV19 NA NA TGTGCCAGTGGGTCCCAGAGGACATCAACTAGCACAGATACGCAGTATTTT CASGSQRTSTSTDTQYF
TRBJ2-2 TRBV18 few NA TGTGCCAGCGAACAGGGAAGAGGGACCGGGGAGCTGTTTTTT CASEQGRGTGELFF
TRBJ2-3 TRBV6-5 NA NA TGTGCCAGCAGGGGACCCTCGCGGGGCGATACGCAGTATTTT CASRGPSRGDTQYF
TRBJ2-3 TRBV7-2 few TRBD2 TGTGCCAGCAGATGGCGGGGGGGACCAGATACGCAGTATTTT CASRWRGGPDTQYF
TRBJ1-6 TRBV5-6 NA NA TGTGCCAGCAGCTTGTTAGGGCAGGGTGGGTCACCCCTCCACTTT CASSLLGQGGSPLHF
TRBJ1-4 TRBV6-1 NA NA TGTGCCAGCAGTGAAGGGACAGTCAGTGAAAAACTGTTTTTT CASSEGTVSEKLFF
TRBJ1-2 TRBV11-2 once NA TGTGCCAGCAGCTTAGATGCGGGTAACTATGGCTACACCTTC CASSLDAGNYGYTF
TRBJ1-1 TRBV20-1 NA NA TGCAGTGCGGAGGAGAACACTGAAGCTTTCTTT CSAEENTEAFF
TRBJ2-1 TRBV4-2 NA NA TGTGCCAGCAGCCAAGGCAATAGCGGCAATGAGCAGTTCTTC CASSQGNSGNEQFF